This T cell receptor (beta chain) stems from a study of molecular identifiers for immune sequencing clone quantification. At the level of the study: Five aliquots were made in replicates from the RNA of roughly 20,000 or 100,000 naive CD8 cells, and four were sequenced. Findings of the study overall: Spike-in Jurkat TCR RNA from a single cell reportedly registered among about a million naive cells.

Investigators produced naive CD8 libraries from roughly 18,000 to 920,000 sorted cells, drawing on 10%, 30% or 50% RNA. MiXCR, run by TCRdb on the PCR reads, gives a single entry per CDR3 protein. The sample lists about 330,000 distinct CDR3 sequences, roughly a quarter occurring once. Concerning this clonotype: Its antigen remains unknown.

CDR3 length: 14 amino acids. The germline CDR1 and CDR2 sequences are SGHAT and FQNNGV. V was trimmed by 1 base and J by 5 bases, leaving 12 bases between them. The chain employs TRBV11-2 and TRBJ2-7; either TRBD1 or TRBD2 may supply D (5 bases each). This receptor was obtained from a human donor in good health. Some libraries in this study had Jurkat cell RNA spiked in. Sequences were obtained from naive CD8+ T cells from blood, with Jurkat cell RNA spiked in. The subset: FACS-sorted CD8+CD4-CCR7+CD45RA+ naive T cells. CDR3 loop: CASSLVGVWHEQYF. The CDR3 DNA sequence: TGTGCCAGCAGCTTAGTGGGGGTCTGGCACGAGCAGTACTTC.